The clone carrying this TCR beta chain was detected only once. Seattle enrolled patients during active infection and tracked them longitudinally. The sample is drawn from a study of blood T cell repertoires in COVID-19. About the research overall: Spain, Italy and the United States supplied samples that represented acute and convalescent COVID-19. T cells, B-cell-depleted T cells, or PBMCs supplied cDNA or gDNA.

Germline CDR1 is SGHRS and CDR2 is YFSETQ. There are 17 residues in the CDR3. Losses at the gene ends were 0 bases for V and 9 bases for J; bases not matched to a gene: 13. Per the study methods: Amplifying reference gene primers gave estimates of nucleated cell counts. Repertoires were generated with immunoSEQ multiplex PCR, while TCRdb's copy carries only in-frame clones and drops some. V and J calls and clone size are given by that table; D and trimming were obtained from the DNA. Found here are under 200,000 clones, 82% of them singletons; the top ten hold approximately 7.8%. Sequencing used peripheral blood. This TCR came from a woman aged 55-69 years with COVID-19, enrolled during active disease. The V and J genes are TRBV5-1 and TRBJ2-1; TRBD2 matches at 9 bases. CDR3 in DNA: TGCGCCAGCAGCTTGGGTAGCGGGAGACAGGTATTCAGTGAGCAGTTCTTC. It yields the protein CASSLGSGRQVFSEQFF. The entire variable domain, with the rest obtained from reference TRBV5-1 and TRBJ2-1, is as follows: KAGVTQTPRYLIKTRGQQVTLSCSPISGHRSVSWYQQTPGQGLQFLFEYFSETQRNKGNFPGRFSGRQFSNSRSEMNVSTLELGDSALYLCASSLGSGRQVFSEQFFGPGTRLTVL.